One and the same sample provided the 2 T cell receptor beta chains below, sequenced in a study of T cell changes during pregnancy in multiple sclerosis. Profiled with immunoSEQ multiplex PCR; TCRdb holds only in-frame clones, not every one. The sample has roughly 100,000 clones, about 89% seen once. The sequences come from peripheral blood, collected before pregnancy. These receptors all come from a female donor with multiple sclerosis, enrolled in a pregnancy study.

The chain couples TRBV7-9 to TRBJ2-7, with D possibly matching TRBD2 (6 bases). V was cut by 10 bases and J by 4 bases, with 17 bases left in between. The germline CDR1 and CDR2 sequences are SEHNR and FQNEAQ (reference sequence). The CDR3 runs to 13 residues. The CDR3 sequence: CATGVTGTYEQYF. The CDR3 nucleotides are TGTGCCACCGGGGTTACGGGGACTTACGAGCAGTACTTC.

The gene calls are TRBV6-1 and TRBJ2-1, with D perhaps TRBD2 (6 bases). Trimming pared 6 bases from V and 2 bases from J, leaving 14 bases between. The CDR3 extends over 15 amino acids. Germline V gene lookup returns CDR1 MNHNS and CDR2 SASEGT. The CDR3 loop reads CASSLTGEAYNEQFF. In nucleotides, the CDR3 is TGTGCCAGCAGCCTAACGGGGGAGGCCTACAATGAGCAGTTCTTC.